A single sample is the source of the 21 T cell receptor beta chains below, sequenced in a study of blood T cell repertoires in COVID-19. Profiled with immunoSEQ multiplex PCR; TCRdb holds only in-frame clones, not every one. The repertoire holds 650,000 to 800,000 clones, 70% to 90% seen once, with roughly 0.25% in the top ten. Sequenced material: peripheral blood. The receptors here all came from a woman between 18 and 29 years old with acute or convalescent COVID-19.

The count of this clone is one. This rearrangement joins TRBV9 to TRBJ1-2; 7 bases are shared with TRBD1. Losses at the gene ends were 5 bases for V and 8 bases for J; bases not matched to a gene: 9. This CDR3 contains 13 residues. Germline loops: CDR1 SGDLS, CDR2 YYNGEE. In DNA form, the CDR3 reads TGTGCCAGCAGACAAGGACAGGTTGGAGGCTACACCTTC. Translated: CASRQGQVGGYTF. Based on the CDR3 plus reference TRBV9 and TRBJ1-2, the full variable domain is DSGVTQTPKHLITATGQRVTLRCSPRSGDLSVYWYQQSLDQGLQFLIQYYNGEERAKGNILERFSAQQFPDLHSELNLSSLELGDSALYFCASRQGQVGGYTFGSGTRLTVV.

The rearrangement links TRBV2 to TRBJ1-2; 8 nucleotides match TRBD1. The trim removed 3 bases at V and 4 bases at J, leaving 7 bases unmatched. CDR3 size: 15 residues. The germline V gene has CDR1 SNHLY and CDR2 FYNNEI. The CDR3 reads CASSDRDRYFYGYTF. CDR3 coding DNA: TGTGCCAGCAGTGACCGGGACAGGTATTTCTATGGCTACACCTTC.

The chain links TRBV2 to TRBJ2-7, with 10 bases identical to TRBD1. The germline gives CDR1 SNHLY, CDR2 FYNNEI. The CDR3 covers 16 residues. V was pared by 6 bases and J by 2 bases, with 10 bases of the junction left unmatched. The CDR3 region is CASSASRDRGPYEQYF. The CDR3 DNA is TGTGCCAGCAGCGCATCAAGGGACAGGGGCCCCTACGAGCAGTACTTC.

The chain couples TRBV6-4 to TRBJ2-3; possibly TRBD2 for D (5 bases). The germline V gene encodes CDR1 MRHNA and CDR2 SNTAGT. Trimming removed 0 bases from V and 0 bases from J, with 7 bases in between. The CDR3 spans 15 residues. Here the CDR3 reads CASSDSVASTDTQYF. The CDR3 DNA sequence: TGTGCCAGCAGTGACTCGGTAGCGAGCACAGATACGCAGTATTTT.

This rearrangement joins TRBV19 to TRBJ1-2; no clear D gene. The CDR3 is 17 amino acids. Germline CDR1 LNHDA, CDR2 SQIVND (reference sequence). Trimming left V 4 bases short and J 4 bases short, with 22 bases between. CDR3 region: CASSTGGLGRSFYGYTF. In DNA form, the CDR3 reads TGTGCCAGTAGTACCGGCGGGTTAGGCCGGTCTTTCTATGGCTACACCTTC.

The V call is TRBV19, the J call TRBJ2-3; 15 bases fit TRBD2. CDR1 is LNHDA and CDR2 is SQIVND in the germline V gene (reference sequence). The CDR3 is 15 residues long. V was clipped by 6 bases and J by 4 bases; unmatched bases: 2. CDR3 in amino acids: CASSGLAGGADTQYF. The CDR3 nucleotides are TGTGCCAGTAGCGGACTAGCGGGGGGGGCAGATACGCAGTATTTT.

The genes are TRBV6-2 or TRBV6-3 and TRBJ1-2; D unresolved. This CDR3 comprises 16 residues. Germline CDR1 is MNHEY and CDR2 is SVGEGT. V was cut by 0 bases and J by 4 bases, with 15 bases left in between. The CDR3 DNA is TGTGCCAGCAGTTACTCGAGTGAGGGCGGCGGCTATGGCTACACCTTC. As protein: CASSYSSEGGGYGYTF.

The chain has TRBV6-5 and TRBJ1-1, with D unclear. The CDR3 is made up of 14 amino acids. Trimming removed 2 bases at V and 3 bases at J, with 10 bases between. Germline V gene sequence: CDR1 MNHEY, CDR2 SVGAGI. This CDR3 reads CASSYPTRDTEAFF. The CDR3 nucleotides are TGTGCCAGCAGTTACCCAACTAGGGACACTGAAGCTTTCTTT.

The chain uses TRBV4-3 and TRBJ1-1, with 7 bases fitting TRBD1. With V trimmed by 3 bases and J by 5 bases, 6 bases remained unmatched. The CDR3 has 14 amino acids. Germline CDR1 reads LGHNA; CDR2 reads YSLEER. The CDR3 region has the DNA TGCGCCAGCAGCCAGGGAACAGGGGTAACTGAAGCTTTCTTT. This gives the protein CASSQGTGVTEAFF.

This clone was counted between two and nine times. This chain links TRBV20-1 with TRBJ1-1; no clear D. The CDR3 covers 10 residues. Trimming cost V 4 bases and J 6 bases, with 6 bases left between them. The germline V gene has CDR1 DFQATT and CDR2 SNEGSKA (reference sequence). CDR3 residues: CSAKHAEAFF. CDR3 nucleotides: TGCAGTGCTAAACACGCTGAAGCTTTCTTT.

The gene calls are TRBV11-2 and TRBJ1-1; TRBD1 might be the D (6 bases). Germline-derived CDR1 and CDR2 are SGHAT and FQNNGV. The CDR3 loop spans 13 amino acids. Trimming left V 5 bases short and J 5 bases short, with 12 bases between. The chain's CDR3 is CASSPPRGTEAFF. CDR3 nucleotides: TGTGCCAGCAGCCCGCCTAGGGGGACTGAAGCTTTCTTT. The complete variable domain, with remaining parts taken from reference TRBV11-2 and TRBJ1-1, reads EAGVAQSPRYKIIEKRQSVAFWCNPISGHATLYWYQQILGQGPKLLIQFQNNGVVDDSQLPKDRFSAERLKGVDSTLKIQPAKLEDSAVYLCASSPPRGTEAFFGQGTRLTVV.

This clone was detected a few times. V gene TRBV4-1 combines with J gene TRBJ1-1; 10 bases fit TRBD1. Trimming at V came to 3 bases and at J to 5 bases, leaving 6 bases not matched to a gene. This CDR3 contains 15 residues. Germline lookup yields CDR1 MGHRA and CDR2 YSYEKL. The CDR3 loop is CASSQPGQGETEAFF. CDR3 DNA: TGCGCCAGCAGCCAGCCCGGACAGGGGGAGACTGAAGCTTTCTTT.

This chain links TRBV29-1 with TRBJ2-4; TRBD1 is a possible D gene (5 bases). CDR1 is SQVTM, CDR2 ANQGSEA, per germline. CDR3 length: 12 residues. V was pared by 2 bases and J by 6 bases, with 8 bases between. Written as DNA, the CDR3 is TGCAGCGTTGAAAGCCAGGGAAACATTCAGTACTTC. It encodes CSVESQGNIQYF.

The chain carries TRBV19 and TRBJ1-6; a weak D match, TRBD1 (5 bases). The V gene lost 7 bases and the J gene lost 5 bases, with 15 bases spanning the gap. Per germline, CDR1 LNHDA and CDR2 SQIVND (reference sequence). The CDR3 consists of 15 residues. The CDR3 region is CASTPGGGDNSPLHF. CDR3 nucleotides: TGTGCCAGTACCCCGGGCGGGGGAGATAATTCACCCCTCCACTTT.

This clone was seen more than once but under ten times. The rearrangement links TRBV28 to TRBJ1-3; D gene unclear. The V end lost 4 bases, the J end lost 0 bases, and 10 bases lay between the germline ends. Germline V gene data show CDR1 as MDHEN and CDR2 as SYDVKM. This CDR3 has 15 residues. CDR3 loop: CASSSLAISGNTIYF. For the CDR3, the DNA is TGTGCCAGCAGTTCCCTGGCCATCTCTGGAAACACCATATATTTT.

The chain has TRBV5-6 and TRBJ1-3, with D perhaps matching TRBD1 (5 bases). This CDR3 contains 14 residues. CDR1 and CDR2 from the germline V gene are SGHDT and YYEEEE. V shed 2 bases and J shed 4 bases, with 10 bases lying between them. Here the CDR3 DNA reads TGTGCCAGCAGCTTAGGGGCTGGAGGAAACACCATATATTTT. This encodes CASSLGAGGNTIYF.

The chain combines TRBV19 with TRBJ2-2, with a possible D match to TRBD1 (5 bases). Germline-derived CDR1 and CDR2 are LNHDA and SQIVND (reference sequence). Between the trimmed V and J ends, which lost 3 bases and 1 base, there was a span of 6 bases. CDR3 length equals 14 residues. The CDR3 sequence: CASSMGRNTGELFF. In nucleotides, the CDR3 is TGTGCCAGTAGTATGGGGCGGAACACCGGGGAGCTGTTTTTT.

The chain joins TRBV9 to TRBJ2-3, with a tentative D call TRBD2 (7 bases). Between the trimmed V and J ends, which lost 4 bases and 4 bases, there was a span of 22 bases. CDR1 SGDLS and CDR2 YYNGEE come from the germline V gene. CDR3 size: 17 residues. CDR3 in amino acids: CASSPPRWGGAADTQYF. The CDR3 region has the DNA TGTGCCAGCAGCCCGCCCCGCTGGGGGGGGGCCGCAGATACGCAGTATTTT. Supplemented by reference TRBV9 and TRBJ2-3, the full variable domain reads DSGVTQTPKHLITATGQRVTLRCSPRSGDLSVYWYQQSLDQGLQFLIQYYNGEERAKGNILERFSAQQFPDLHSELNLSSLELGDSALYFCASSPPRWGGAADTQYFGPGTRLTVL.

This rearrangement joins TRBV3-1 (or the pseudogene TRBV3-2) to TRBJ1-1; the D gene is possibly TRBD1 (5 bases). The germline V and J ends were trimmed by 1 base and 4 bases, with 13 bases remaining between them. The CDR3 contains 15 residues. Per the germline V gene, CDR1 is LGHDT and CDR2 is YNNKEL (reference sequence). In DNA form, the CDR3 reads TGTGCCAGCAGCCAAGGGGGGGGGTTGAGCACTGAAGCTTTCTTT. Its translation: CASSQGGGLSTEAFF.

CDR3 in amino acids: CASSSTGDEKLFF. The CDR3 nucleotides are TGTGCCAGCAGCTCGACAGGGGATGAAAAACTGTTTTTT. The chain uses TRBV13 and TRBJ1-4; 8 bases match TRBD1. The junction had 1 base not matched to a gene; V was cut back by 4 bases and J by 6 bases. Germline V lookup: CDR1 PRHDT, CDR2 FYEKMQ (reference sequence). The length of the CDR3 is 13 residues.

This chain joins TRBV5-4 and TRBJ1-1, with a weak D call TRBD1 (6 bases). The length of the CDR3 is 14 residues. The V gene lost 0 bases and the J gene lost 5 bases, with 11 bases spanning the gap. Germline V CDR1 and CDR2: SGHNT, YYREEE (reference sequence). The CDR3 coding sequence is TGTGCCAGCAGCTTGGAGGGGGTAGGGACTGAAGCTTTCTTT. This encodes CASSLEGVGTEAFF.